This TCR beta chain was sequenced in a study of cytomegalovirus exposure and HLA in healthy donors. Turning to the study itself: Among 150 million to 200 million T cells, an earlier analysis found 120 million or so unique TCR beta sequences. Findings and caveats of the study: In a later analysis, most CMV-associated TCR beta chains appeared HLA-restricted. 164 TCR beta chains were listed as cytomegalovirus-associated. Apart from CMV serostatus, no immune exposure information was available.

13 Jbeta primers and 60 Vbeta primers were used for the PCR. Clones were read by immunoSEQ multiplex PCR, and TCRdb kept only the in-frame ones, dropping some. The sample has under 170,000 clones, roughly 80% seen once. The CDR3 spans 17 residues. Germline V gene sequence: CDR1 SGHNT, CDR2 YYREEE (reference sequence). Trimming removed 3 bases from V and 4 bases from J; junction bases left unmatched: 8. Worth noting for this clone: Its cognate antigen is unknown.

Sequenced input: PBMCs. The clonotype was recovered from a human donor in good health. The V gene is TRBV5-4, the J gene TRBJ2-1; TRBD2 matches 12 bases. The CDR3 is CASSSRLAGASYNEQFF. DNA of the CDR3: TGTGCCAGCAGCTCTCGACTAGCGGGGGCCTCATACAATGAGCAGTTCTTC. Full variable domain (rest looked up from reference TRBV5-4 and TRBJ2-1): ETGVTQSPTHLIKTRGQQVTLRCSSQSGHNTVSWYQQALGQGPQFIFQYYREEENGRGNFPPRFSGLQFPNYSSELNVNALELDDSALYLCASSSRLAGASYNEQFFGPGTRLTVL.